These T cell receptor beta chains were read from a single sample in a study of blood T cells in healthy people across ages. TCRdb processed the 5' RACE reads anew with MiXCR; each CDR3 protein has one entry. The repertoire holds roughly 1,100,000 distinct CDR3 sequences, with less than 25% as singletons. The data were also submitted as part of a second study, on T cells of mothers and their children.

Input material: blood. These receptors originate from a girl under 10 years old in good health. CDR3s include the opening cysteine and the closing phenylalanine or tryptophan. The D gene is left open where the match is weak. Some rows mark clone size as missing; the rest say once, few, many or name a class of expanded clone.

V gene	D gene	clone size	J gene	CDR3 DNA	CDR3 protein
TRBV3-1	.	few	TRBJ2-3	TGTGCCAGCAGCTACGAAGCGGGTTCAGATACGCAGTATTTT	CASSYEAGSDTQYF
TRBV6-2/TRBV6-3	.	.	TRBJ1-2	TGTGCCAGCAGTTACAGGGGAACTTCTAACTATGGCTACACCTTC	CASSYRGTSNYGYTF
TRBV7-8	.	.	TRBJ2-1	TGTGCCAGCAGCTTAATAGATTGGAATGAGCAGTTCTTC	CASSLIDWNEQFF
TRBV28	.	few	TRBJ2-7	TGTGCCAGCACCGGGGTGGGAGACAAACCCTACGAGCAGTACTTC	CASTGVGDKPYEQYF
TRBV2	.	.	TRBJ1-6	TGTGCCAGCAGAGGGTCGGGAGGGGATAATTCACCCCTCCACTTT	CASRGSGGDNSPLHF
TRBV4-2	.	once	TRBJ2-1	TGTGCCAGCAGCCAAGAAGAAACTGACAATGAGCAGTTCTTC	CASSQEETDNEQFF
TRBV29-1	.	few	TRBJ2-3	TGCAGCGTAACGGGACGGCTCACAGATACGCAGTATTTT	CSVTGRLTDTQYF
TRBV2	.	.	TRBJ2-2	TGTGCCAGCCACAGGGAAGGCATCGGGGAGCTGTTTTTT	CASHREGIGELFF
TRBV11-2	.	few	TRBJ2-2	TGTGCCAGCAGCTTTTACGAAGGACTGGTGTTGACCGGGGAGCTGTTTTTT	CASSFYEGLVLTGELFF
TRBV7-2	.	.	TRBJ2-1	TGTGCCAGCAGCAAACAGGTCTCCTACAATGAGCAGTTCTTC	CASSKQVSYNEQFF
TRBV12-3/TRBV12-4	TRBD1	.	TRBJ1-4	TGTGCCAGCAGTCCCGGACAGGGGGTTAATGAAAAACTGTTTTTT	CASSPGQGVNEKLFF
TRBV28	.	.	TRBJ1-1	TGTGCCAGCAGTTTAGGCGGGTTTGATGGGAGATCTGAAGCTTTCTTT	CASSLGGFDGRSEAFF
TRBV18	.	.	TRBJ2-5	TGTGCCACCTTCAAGAAAGAGACCCAGTACTTC	CATFKKETQYF